The rows below give T cell receptor beta chains drawn from one sample of a study of cytomegalovirus exposure and HLA in healthy donors. Method: immunoSEQ multiplex PCR; TCRdb's copy keeps in-frame clones and lacks some. The repertoire holds approximately 85,000 clones, with roughly 80% as singletons. Sequenced: PBMCs. The receptors come from a man aged 45 to 65 in good health and CMV-seropositive. Both conserved end residues are part of each CDR3. D genes are given only for firm matches. Size values are once, few and many counts, or a class for expanded clones, and some rows have none.

D gene: NA
J gene: TRBJ2-3
V gene: TRBV7-2
clone size: NA
CDR3 DNA: TGTGCCAGCAGCTTCGGGACTCCATCAGATACGCAGTATTTT
CDR3 protein: CASSFGTPSDTQYF

D gene: TRBD2
J gene: TRBJ2-1
V gene: TRBV19
clone size: NA
CDR3 DNA: TGTGCCAGTAGTCCGGGACTAGCGGAGGTTCCCTACAATGAGCAGTTCTTC
CDR3 protein: CASSPGLAEVPYNEQFF

D gene: TRBD2
J gene: TRBJ2-7
V gene: TRBV29-1
clone size: NA
CDR3 DNA: TGCAGCGTTGATTCGCCTAGCGGGTTATCCTACGAGCAGTACTTC
CDR3 protein: CSVDSPSGLSYEQYF

D gene: NA
J gene: TRBJ2-1
V gene: TRBV7-9
clone size: NA
CDR3 DNA: TGTGCCAGCAGCTTAGGGAGTAGCAATGAGCAGTTCTTC
CDR3 protein: CASSLGSSNEQFF

D gene: NA
J gene: TRBJ2-3
V gene: TRBV5-1
clone size: NA
CDR3 DNA: TGCGCCAGCAGCTTGGTCCGGGAGTTTGGCACAGATACGCAGTATTTT
CDR3 protein: CASSLVREFGTDTQYF

D gene: TRBD2
J gene: TRBJ2-1
V gene: TRBV7-6
clone size: NA
CDR3 DNA: TGTGCCAGCAGCCATCGACTAGCGGGAGACCCTAATGAGCAGTTCTTC
CDR3 protein: CASSHRLAGDPNEQFF

D gene: NA
J gene: TRBJ2-3
V gene: TRBV7-9
clone size: NA
CDR3 DNA: TGTTCCAGCAGTCCTACAGATACGCAGTATTTT
CDR3 protein: CSSSPTDTQYF

D gene: NA
J gene: TRBJ2-3
V gene: TRBV5-4
clone size: few
CDR3 DNA: TGTGCCAGCAGCCGAGACGGACTAAGCACAGATACGCAGTATTTT
CDR3 protein: CASSRDGLSTDTQYF

D gene: NA
J gene: TRBJ1-1
V gene: TRBV7-3
clone size: NA
CDR3 DNA: TGTGCCAGCAGCTTTGTCGAGGGAACTGAAGCTTTCTTT
CDR3 protein: CASSFVEGTEAFF

D gene: TRBD2
J gene: TRBJ2-1
V gene: TRBV30
clone size: NA
CDR3 DNA: TGTGCCCGGGAGGAGGATTCCTACAATGAGCAGTTCTTC
CDR3 protein: CAREEDSYNEQFF